Shown below are 20 T cell receptor beta chains from a single sample sequenced in a study of blood T cell repertoires in COVID-19. Clones were sequenced by immunoSEQ multiplex PCR, and TCRdb holds only the in-frame ones, with some missing. The sample lists 70,000 to 100,000 clones, less than 80% occurring once. The sequenced sample was peripheral blood. These receptors were collected from a woman aged 45-59 years with acute or convalescent COVID-19.

This sequence joins TRBV20-1 and TRBJ2-5; D ambiguous. Germline CDR1 and CDR2: DFQATT and SNEGSKA (reference sequence). V lost 3 bases to trimming and J lost 1 base, with 9 bases between them. The CDR3 has 13 residues. The CDR3 is CSASSLSQETQYF. The CDR3 DNA sequence: TGCAGTGCTAGTAGCCTATCCCAAGAGACCCAGTACTTC.

This chain joins TRBV12-3 or TRBV12-4 and TRBJ1-2; TRBD1 matches 10 bases. This CDR3 contains 13 residues. Unmatched junction bases numbered 2, after V lost 7 bases and J lost 3 bases. CDR3 protein: CASTGTGDYGYTF. The CDR3 coding sequence is TGTGCCAGCACCGGGACAGGGGACTATGGCTACACCTTC.

CDR3 DNA sequence: TGTGCCAGCAGCTTAGGAACGGGCAATCAGCCCCAGCATTTT. Translating gives CASSLGTGNQPQHF. The rearrangement uses TRBV7-9 and TRBJ1-5; D is unresolved. Germline V CDR1 and CDR2: SEHNR, FQNEAQ (reference sequence). Trimming shortened V by 1 base and J by 2 bases, and 6 bases separated the two germline ends. The CDR3 has 14 residues.

This clone was observed a handful of times. The rearrangement joins TRBV5-4 to TRBJ2-1; the match to TRBD1 covers 9 bases. J lost 7 bases, V lost 2 bases, and 4 bases had no gene match. The length of the CDR3 is 14 residues. Germline V gene sequence: CDR1 SGHNT, CDR2 YYREEE (reference sequence). The CDR3 reads CASSLQGARNEQFF. In DNA, the CDR3 is TGTGCCAGCAGCTTACAGGGGGCTCGTAATGAGCAGTTCTTC.

The chain links TRBV5-4 to TRBJ2-7; a possible D gene is TRBD2 (6 bases). CDR1 is SGHNT, CDR2 YYREEE, per germline (reference sequence). The CDR3 runs to 16 residues. Trimming took off 7 bases at V and 1 base at J, with 21 bases between the two ends. CDR3 sequence: CASSFGGFGSSYEQYF. The CDR3 coding sequence is TGTGCCAGCTCCTTTGGAGGGTTTGGGTCATCCTACGAGCAGTACTTC.

The chain combines TRBV6-2 or TRBV6-3 with TRBJ1-4; TRBD1 aligns across 12 bases. Germline trimming cut 6 bases from V and 5 bases from J; bases unmatched to any gene: 4. The germline CDR1 and CDR2 sequences are MNHEY and SVGEGT. The CDR3 has 15 amino acids. The CDR3 DNA reads TGTGCCAGCAGCGCCGGGACAGGGGGCAATGAAAAACTGTTTTTT. Amino acid sequence: CASSAGTGGNEKLFF.

The rearrangement uses TRBV11-1 and TRBJ2-7, with 8 bases matching TRBD1. After removal of 8 bases from V and 4 bases from J, the junction contained 4 bases not matched to a gene. The CDR3 length is 12 residues. Looked up from germline, CDR1 is SGHAT and CDR2 is FQDESV (reference sequence). The CDR3 loop is CASGQGPYEQYF. DNA for the CDR3: TGTGCCAGCGGACAGGGACCTTACGAGCAGTACTTC.

The rearrangement uses TRBV7-9 and TRBJ2-7, with D unclear. The CDR3 contains 14 residues. The V end lost 0 bases, the J end lost 0 bases, and 6 bases lay between the germline ends. CDR1 and CDR2 (germline): SEHNR, FQNEAQ (reference sequence). The CDR3 region is CASSLAGGSYEQYF. As DNA, the CDR3 is TGTGCCAGCAGCTTAGCAGGCGGCTCCTACGAGCAGTACTTC.

This chain links TRBV5-6 with TRBJ1-1; D remains unclear. Looked up from germline, CDR1 is SGHDT and CDR2 is YYEEEE. The CDR3 covers 13 residues. V shed 0 bases and J shed 2 bases, with 5 bases lying between them. The CDR3 protein is CASSLEPNTEAFF. In nucleotides, the CDR3 is TGTGCCAGCAGCTTGGAGCCCAACACTGAAGCTTTCTTT. Combining the CDR3 with reference TRBV5-6 and TRBJ1-1 gives the whole variable domain DAGVTQSPTHLIKTRGQQVTLRCSPKSGHDTVSWYQQALGQGPQFIFQYYEEEERQRGNFPDRFSGHQFPNYSSELNVNALLLGDSALYLCASSLEPNTEAFFGQGTRLTVV.

The rearrangement joins TRBV18 to TRBJ2-2; the D gene is possibly TRBD1 (6 bases). Trimming took 1 base from V and 6 from J, leaving 6 bases between them. CDR3 length equals 13 residues. CDR1 is KGHSH and CDR2 is LQKENI in the germline V gene. The CDR3 reads CASSPQGAGELFF. In DNA form, the CDR3 reads TGTGCCAGCTCACCACAGGGGGCCGGGGAGCTGTTTTTT.

The J gene is TRBJ1-1, the V gene TRBV11-2; 9 nucleotides line up with TRBD1. The CDR3 spans 14 residues. Germline V gives CDR1 SGHAT, CDR2 FQNNGV. The J segment lost 4 bases and the V segment lost 1 base, leaving 1 base of the junction unmatched. For the CDR3, the DNA is TGTGCCAGCAGCTTAGGACAGGGGGTCACTGAAGCTTTCTTT. Its protein is CASSLGQGVTEAFF. Using reference TRBV11-2 and TRBJ1-1 for the parts outside the CDR3, the full variable domain is EAGVAQSPRYKIIEKRQSVAFWCNPISGHATLYWYQQILGQGPKLLIQFQNNGVVDDSQLPKDRFSAERLKGVDSTLKIQPAKLEDSAVYLCASSLGQGVTEAFFGQGTRLTVV.

In this sample, this clone turned up once. CDR3 nucleotides: TGTGCCAGCCAGGGGCAGAATGACAATCAGCCCCAGCATTTT. This sequence encodes CASQGQNDNQPQHF. This chain links TRBV6-5 with TRBJ1-5, with D possibly TRBD1 on 6 matching bases. Trimming pared 8 bases from V and 3 bases from J, leaving 14 bases between. The CDR3 is 14 amino acids. The germline gives CDR1 MNHEY, CDR2 SVGAGI.

The chain links TRBV5-1 to TRBJ1-2, with D possibly TRBD1 on 6 matching bases. Germline values: CDR1 SGHRS, CDR2 YFSETQ. The CDR3 sequence is 15 residues long. Deletions cut 3 bases from V and 0 bases from J, with 12 bases between. In DNA, the CDR3 is TGCGCCAGCAGCTCGCAGACAGGCGCTAACTATGGCTACACCTTC. Translating it yields CASSSQTGANYGYTF.

The chain recombines TRBV7-9 with TRBJ1-2; possibly TRBD1 for D (5 bases). CDR1 and CDR2 (germline): SEHNR, FQNEAQ (reference sequence). This CDR3 contains 15 residues. Trimming left V 6 bases short and J 0 bases short, with 14 bases between. The CDR3 DNA follows: TGTGCCAGCAGTCAGCCAGGGAACTCTAACTATGGCTACACCTTC. Translated: CASSQPGNSNYGYTF.

This chain joins TRBV21-1 and TRBJ1-5; TRBD1 is taken as the D call from the table, unchecked against the DNA. TRBV21-1 constitutes a pseudogene. There are 18 residues in the CDR3. The CDR3 is CASSKVYRGHHSNQPQHF. CDR3 bases: TGTGCCAGCAGCAAAGTGTACAGGGGACATCATAGCAATCAGCCCCAGCATTTT.

The V and J genes are TRBV13 and TRBJ2-7; 8 bases map to TRBD1. CDR3 size: 13 residues. Per germline, CDR1 PRHDT and CDR2 FYEKMQ (reference sequence). V lost 6 bases and J lost 6; bases outside the gene matches: 7. CDR3 DNA: TGTGCCAGCAGAAGAACAGGGGGGTCCGAGCAGTACTTC. Its translation: CASRRTGGSEQYF.

J is TRBJ1-1 and V is TRBV6-2 or TRBV6-3; no definite D call. V was trimmed by 2 bases and J by 10 bases, leaving 11 bases between them. This CDR3 region has 12 residues. The germline V gene has CDR1 MNHEY and CDR2 SVGEGT. CDR3: CASSYLGSRAFF. Written as DNA, the CDR3 is TGTGCCAGCAGTTACCTGGGGAGTAGAGCTTTCTTT.

This chain uses TRBV3-1 (or the pseudogene TRBV3-2) with TRBJ1-6, with D unresolved. Germline V gene data show CDR1 as LGHDT and CDR2 as YNNKEL (reference sequence). CDR3 length: 13 amino acids. V gave up 4 bases and J gave up 4 bases, with 5 bases separating them. The chain's CDR3 is CASSPIYNSPLHF. CDR3 nucleotide sequence: TGTGCCAGCAGCCCCATTTATAATTCACCCCTCCACTTT.

This chain connects TRBV7-2 to TRBJ1-5; D unclear. V shed 1 base and J shed 7 bases, with 11 bases lying between them. Per the germline V gene, CDR1 is SGHTA and CDR2 is FQGNSA. The CDR3 has 14 amino acids. CDR3 nucleotide sequence: TGTGCCAGCAGCTTAGGGTGGGAGCGGCAGCCCCAGCATTTT. It specifies CASSLGWERQPQHF.

The chain combines TRBV5-1 with TRBJ2-7; 9 nucleotides align to TRBD2. The CDR3 is made up of 16 amino acids. V trimming: 1 base; J trimming: 0 bases; junction bases outside the gene matches: 5. Germline lookup yields CDR1 SGHRS and CDR2 YFSETQ. Here the CDR3 DNA reads TGCGCCAGCAGCTTGCGGGCTAGCGGGGCCTCCTACGAGCAGTACTTC. Encoded protein: CASSLRASGASYEQYF. Variable domain in full (rest from reference TRBV5-1 and TRBJ2-7): KAGVTQTPRYLIKTRGQQVTLSCSPISGHRSVSWYQQTPGQGLQFLFEYFSETQRNKGNFPGRFSGRQFSNSRSEMNVSTLELGDSALYLCASSLRASGASYEQYFGPGTRLTVT.